This T cell receptor beta chain comes out of a study of cytomegalovirus exposure and HLA in healthy donors. Amplification used 60 Vbeta primers and 13 Jbeta primers. Profiling relied on immunoSEQ multiplex PCR, and the TCRdb table lists in-frame clones only, not all of them. The table includes 96,000 or so clones, about four fifths detected once. V was cut by 7 bases and J by 2 bases, with 17 bases left in between. The V gene's germline CDR1 is MNHEY and CDR2 SMNVEV (reference sequence). CDR3 length equals 15 residues. Sample: PBMCs. The chain uses TRBV27 and TRBJ2-5; the D gene is possibly TRBD2 (7 bases). This TCR was recovered from a woman between 70 and 85 years old in good health and CMV-seropositive. CDR3 protein: CASTEWAGAQETQYF. The DNA for the CDR3 is TGTGCCAGCACCGAGTGGGCGGGGGCACAAGAGACCCAGTACTTC.